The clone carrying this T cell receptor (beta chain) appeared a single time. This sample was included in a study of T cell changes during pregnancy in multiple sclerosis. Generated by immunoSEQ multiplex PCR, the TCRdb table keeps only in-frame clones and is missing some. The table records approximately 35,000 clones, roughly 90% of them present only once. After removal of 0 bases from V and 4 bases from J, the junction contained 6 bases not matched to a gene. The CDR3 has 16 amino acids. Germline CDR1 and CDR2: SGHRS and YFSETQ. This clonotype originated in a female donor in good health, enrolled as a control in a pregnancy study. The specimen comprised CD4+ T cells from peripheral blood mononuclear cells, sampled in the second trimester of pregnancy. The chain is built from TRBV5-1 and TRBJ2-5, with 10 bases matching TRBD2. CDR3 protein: CASSLAPSGGGETQYF. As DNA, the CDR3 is TGCGCCAGCAGCTTGGCGCCTAGCGGGGGTGGAGAGACCCAGTACTTC.